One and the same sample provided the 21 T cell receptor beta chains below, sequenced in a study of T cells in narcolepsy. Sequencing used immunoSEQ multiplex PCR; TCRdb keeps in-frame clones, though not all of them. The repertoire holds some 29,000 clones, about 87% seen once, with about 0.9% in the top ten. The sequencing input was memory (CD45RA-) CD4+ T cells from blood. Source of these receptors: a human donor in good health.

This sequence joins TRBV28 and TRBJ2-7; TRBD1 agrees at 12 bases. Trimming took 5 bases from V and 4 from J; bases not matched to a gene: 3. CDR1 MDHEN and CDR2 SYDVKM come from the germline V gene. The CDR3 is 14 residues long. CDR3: CASSGTGGRYEQYF. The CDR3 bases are TGTGCCAGCAGTGGGACAGGGGGCAGGTACGAGCAGTACTTC.

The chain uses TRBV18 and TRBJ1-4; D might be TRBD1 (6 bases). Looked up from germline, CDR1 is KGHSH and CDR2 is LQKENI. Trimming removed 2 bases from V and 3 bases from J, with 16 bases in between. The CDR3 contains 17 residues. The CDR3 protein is CASSPDRGRGSNEKLFF. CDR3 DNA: TGTGCCAGCTCACCAGATCGGGGGCGAGGTTCTAATGAAAAACTGTTTTTT.

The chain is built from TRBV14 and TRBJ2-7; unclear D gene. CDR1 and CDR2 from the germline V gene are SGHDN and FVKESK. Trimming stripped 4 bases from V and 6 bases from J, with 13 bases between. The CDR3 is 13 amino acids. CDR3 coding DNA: TGTGCCAGCAGCCTAAAGCATATAGGCGAGCAGTACTTC. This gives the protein CASSLKHIGEQYF.

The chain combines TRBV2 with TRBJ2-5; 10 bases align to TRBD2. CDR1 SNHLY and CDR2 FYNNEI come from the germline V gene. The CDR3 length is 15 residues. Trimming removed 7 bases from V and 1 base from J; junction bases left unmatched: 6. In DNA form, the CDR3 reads TGTGCCAGCATTCGACTAGCGGGCCCCCAAGAGACCCAGTACTTC. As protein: CASIRLAGPQETQYF.

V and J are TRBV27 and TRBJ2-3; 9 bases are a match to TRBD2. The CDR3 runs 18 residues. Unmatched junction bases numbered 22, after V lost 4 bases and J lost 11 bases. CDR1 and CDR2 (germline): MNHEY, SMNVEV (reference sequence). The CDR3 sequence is CASSSSGGGGAPARVQYF. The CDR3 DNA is TGTGCCAGCAGTTCTAGTGGAGGCGGGGGGGCCCCAGCCCGAGTGCAGTATTTT.

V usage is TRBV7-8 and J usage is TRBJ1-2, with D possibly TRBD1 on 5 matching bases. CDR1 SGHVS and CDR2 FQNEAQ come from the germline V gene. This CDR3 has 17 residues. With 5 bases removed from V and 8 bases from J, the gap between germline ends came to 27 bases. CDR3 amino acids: CASSPTDFWAGQYGYTF. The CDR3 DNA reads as TGTGCCAGCAGCCCGACCGATTTCTGGGCAGGGCAATACGGCTACACCTTC.

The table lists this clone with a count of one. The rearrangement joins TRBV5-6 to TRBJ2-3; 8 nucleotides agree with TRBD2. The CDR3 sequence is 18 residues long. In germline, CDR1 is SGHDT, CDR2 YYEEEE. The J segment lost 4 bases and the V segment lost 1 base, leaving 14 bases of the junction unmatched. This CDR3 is CASSLIRGQREPSDTQYF. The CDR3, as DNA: TGTGCCAGCAGCTTGATTAGAGGCCAGCGGGAGCCCTCAGATACGCAGTATTTT.

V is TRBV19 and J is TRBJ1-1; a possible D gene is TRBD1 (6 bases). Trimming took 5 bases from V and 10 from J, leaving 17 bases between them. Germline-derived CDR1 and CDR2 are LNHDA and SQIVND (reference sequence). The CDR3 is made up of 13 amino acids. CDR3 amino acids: CASSYKQGPRAFF. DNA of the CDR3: TGTGCCAGTAGTTACAAACAGGGCCCCCGAGCTTTCTTT.

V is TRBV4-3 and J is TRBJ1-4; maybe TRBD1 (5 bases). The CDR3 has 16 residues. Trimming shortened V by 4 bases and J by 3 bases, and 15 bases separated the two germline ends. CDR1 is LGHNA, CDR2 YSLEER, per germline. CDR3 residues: CASSPGRGASNEKLFF. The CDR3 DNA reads TGCGCCAGCAGCCCCGGGAGGGGCGCGTCTAATGAAAAACTGTTTTTT.

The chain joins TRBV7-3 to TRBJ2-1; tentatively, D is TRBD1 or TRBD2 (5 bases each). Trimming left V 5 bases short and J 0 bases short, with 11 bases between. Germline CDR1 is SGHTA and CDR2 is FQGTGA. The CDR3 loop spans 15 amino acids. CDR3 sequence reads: CASSGDPSSYNEQFF. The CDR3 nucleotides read TGTGCCAGCAGCGGGGACCCCAGCTCCTACAATGAGCAGTTCTTC.

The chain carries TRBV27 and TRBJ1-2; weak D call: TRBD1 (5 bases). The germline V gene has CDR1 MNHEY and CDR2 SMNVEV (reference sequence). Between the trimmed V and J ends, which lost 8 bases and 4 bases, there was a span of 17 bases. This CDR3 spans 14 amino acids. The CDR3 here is CASASLTGVYGYTF. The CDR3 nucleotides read TGTGCCAGCGCCTCCTTAACAGGTGTCTATGGCTACACCTTC.

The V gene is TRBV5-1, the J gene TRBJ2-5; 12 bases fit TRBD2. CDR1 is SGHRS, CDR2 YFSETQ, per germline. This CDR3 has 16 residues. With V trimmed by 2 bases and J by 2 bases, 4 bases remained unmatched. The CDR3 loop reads CASSLGTSGRQETQYF. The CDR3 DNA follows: TGCGCCAGCAGCTTAGGGACTAGCGGGCGACAAGAGACCCAGTACTTC.

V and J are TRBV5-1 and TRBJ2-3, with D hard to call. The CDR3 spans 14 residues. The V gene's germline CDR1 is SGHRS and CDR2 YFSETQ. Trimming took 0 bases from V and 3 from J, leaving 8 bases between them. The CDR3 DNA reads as TGCGCCAGCAGCTTGGGGCAGACTACAGATACGCAGTATTTT. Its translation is CASSLGQTTDTQYF.

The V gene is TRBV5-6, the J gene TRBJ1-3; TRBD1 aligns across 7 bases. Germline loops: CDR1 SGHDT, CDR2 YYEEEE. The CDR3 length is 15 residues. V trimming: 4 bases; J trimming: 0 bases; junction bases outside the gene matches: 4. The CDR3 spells CASSKRGPSGNTIYF. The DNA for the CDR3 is TGTGCCAGCAGCAAAAGGGGGCCCTCTGGAAACACCATATATTTT.

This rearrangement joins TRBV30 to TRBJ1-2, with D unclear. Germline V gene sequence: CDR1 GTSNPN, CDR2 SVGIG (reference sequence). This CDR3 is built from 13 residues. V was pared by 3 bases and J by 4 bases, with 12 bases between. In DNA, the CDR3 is TGTGCCTGGAGGGCACCTGGGCCCTATGGCTACACCTTC. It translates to CAWRAPGPYGYTF.

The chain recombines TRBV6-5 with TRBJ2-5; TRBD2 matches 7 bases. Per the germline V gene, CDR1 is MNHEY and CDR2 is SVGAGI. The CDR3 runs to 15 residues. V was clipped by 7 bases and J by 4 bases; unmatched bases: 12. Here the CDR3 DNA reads TGTGCCAGCACGCTGCTTACAGCGGGACGAGAGACCCAGTACTTC. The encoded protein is CASTLLTAGRETQYF.

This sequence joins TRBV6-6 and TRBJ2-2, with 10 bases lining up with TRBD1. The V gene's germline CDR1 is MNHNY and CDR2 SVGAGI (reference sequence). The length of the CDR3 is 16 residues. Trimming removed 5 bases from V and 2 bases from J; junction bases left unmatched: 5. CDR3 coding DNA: TGTGCCAGCAGTACGACAGGGGGCTTTAACACCGGGGAGCTGTTTTTT. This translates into CASSTTGGFNTGELFF.

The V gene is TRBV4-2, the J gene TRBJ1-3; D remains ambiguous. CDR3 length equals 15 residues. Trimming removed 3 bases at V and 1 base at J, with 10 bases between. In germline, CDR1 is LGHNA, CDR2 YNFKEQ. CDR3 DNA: TGTGCCAGCAGCCAGAGAACAGAATCTGGAAACACCATATATTTT. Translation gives CASSQRTESGNTIYF.

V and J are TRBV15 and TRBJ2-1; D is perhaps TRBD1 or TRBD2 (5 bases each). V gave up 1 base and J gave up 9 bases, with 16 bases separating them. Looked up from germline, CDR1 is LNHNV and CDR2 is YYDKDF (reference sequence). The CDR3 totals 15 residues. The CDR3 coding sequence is TGTGCCACCAGCAGAGGGGGCGAGGCTAGCATTGAGCAGTTCTTC. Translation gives CATSRGGEASIEQFF.

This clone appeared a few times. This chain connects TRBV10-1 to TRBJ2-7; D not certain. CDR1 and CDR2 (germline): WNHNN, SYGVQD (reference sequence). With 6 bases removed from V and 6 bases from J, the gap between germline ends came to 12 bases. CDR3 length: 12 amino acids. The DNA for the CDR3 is TGCGCCAGCAGCCCCGGCAGGTCCGAGCAGTACTTC. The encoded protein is CASSPGRSEQYF.

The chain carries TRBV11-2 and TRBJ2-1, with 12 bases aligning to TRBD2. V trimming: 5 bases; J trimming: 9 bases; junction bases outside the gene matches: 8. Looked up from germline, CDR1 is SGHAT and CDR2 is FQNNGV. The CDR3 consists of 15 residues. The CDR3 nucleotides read TGTGCCAGCAGCCCTGGACTAGCGGGGTACGGTGAGCAGTTCTTC. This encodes CASSPGLAGYGEQFF.